This is a list of T cell receptor beta chains from one sample in a study of T cells in Graves' hyperthyroidism and ophthalmopathy. TCRdb re-called the multiplex PCR reads with MiXCR, one entry per CDR3 protein. The data contain approximately 330,000 distinct CDR3 sequences, 21% of them singletons. Sequencing used blood. These TCRs come from a woman aged 45-60 years with Graves' hyperthyroidism. The CDR3 runs from the conserved cysteine through the conserved F or W. The order of the fields is clone size, J gene, V gene, D gene, CDR3 protein, CDR3 DNA. The D gene is left open where the match is weak. Only part of the rows carry a size: once, few, many, or a class if the clone is expanded.

many | TRBJ2-5 | TRBV2 | . | CASRQGLQETQYF | TGTGCCAGCAGGCAGGGACTGCAAGAGACCCAGTACTTC
. | TRBJ2-1 | TRBV9 | . | CASSIPGTPGRGEQFF | TGTGCCAGCAGCATCCCCGGGACCCCCGGAAGAGGTGAGCAGTTCTTC
many | TRBJ2-3 | TRBV29-1 | . | CSVDGRSSTDTQYF | TGCAGCGTTGATGGCAGATCTAGCACAGATACGCAGTATTTT
many | TRBJ1-1 | TRBV13 | . | CASSLGRQRDIEAFF | TGTGCCAGCAGCTTAGGCCGACAGAGGGACATTGAAGCTTTCTTT
few | TRBJ2-7 | TRBV28 | . | CASSSSDRARVLAAMPYEQYF | TGTGCCAGCAGTTCCAGCGACAGGGCAAGGGTCCTAGCGGCAATGCCCTACGAGCAGTACTTC
. | TRBJ2-7 | TRBV7-9 | TRBD1 | CASSAWRQGLYEQYF | TGTGCCAGCAGCGCTTGGCGACAGGGGCTCTACGAGCAGTACTTC
. | TRBJ1-6 | TRBV20-1 | . | CSARAGNNSPLHF | TGCAGTGCTAGGGCAGGGAATAATTCACCCCTCCACTTT
few | TRBJ1-4 | TRBV12-3/TRBV12-4 | . | CASSFYKGEKLFF | TGTGCCAGCAGTTTTTATAAAGGAGAAAAACTGTTTTTT
. | TRBJ2-1 | TRBV4-1 | TRBD2 | CASSQVRLAARSSYNEQFF | TGCGCCAGCAGCCAAGTTAGGCTAGCGGCTAGGAGCTCCTACAATGAGCAGTTCTTC
. | TRBJ1-5 | TRBV6-2/TRBV6-3 | TRBD1 | CASSLTGGVEPQHF | TGTGCCAGCAGCTTGACAGGGGGCGTGGAGCCCCAGCATTTT
many | TRBJ1-5 | TRBV6-1 | . | CASSEPGRGKSQPQHF | TGTGCCAGCAGCGAACCGGGCAGGGGTAAGTCTCAGCCCCAGCATTTT
many | TRBJ1-3 | TRBV3-1 | . | CASSQSTGNTIYF | TGTGCCAGCAGCCAATCTACTGGAAACACCATATATTTT
. | TRBJ1-4 | TRBV20-1 | . | CSAPQGKKLFF | TGCAGTGCTCCACAGGGAAAAAAACTGTTTTTT
few | TRBJ2-2 | TRBV10-2 | TRBD2 | CASSEPAGNTGELFF | TGCGCCAGCAGTGAGCCAGCGGGAAACACCGGGGAGCTGTTTTTT
many | TRBJ1-1 | TRBV12-3/TRBV12-4 | . | CASRLLGRPLNTEAFF | TGTGCCAGCAGGCTATTGGGGCGCCCGTTAAACACTGAAGCTTTCTTT
many | TRBJ2-3 | TRBV6-5 | . | CASSYSKRTGTDTQYF | TGTGCCAGCAGTTACTCGAAGAGGACTGGCACAGATACGCAGTATTTT
. | TRBJ2-7 | TRBV6-2/TRBV6-3 | TRBD2 | CASTLSGGVGEQYF | TGTGCCAGCACCCTCTCGGGGGGGGTGGGCGAGCAGTACTTC
many | TRBJ2-7 | TRBV7-9 | . | CASSLQGQRDEQYF | TGTGCCAGCAGCTTGCAAGGACAGAGGGACGAGCAGTACTTC
many | TRBJ2-1 | TRBV6-1 | TRBD1 | CASMPGGTGRYEQFF | TGTGCCAGCATGCCGGGCGGGACAGGCCGGTATGAGCAGTTCTTC
few | TRBJ1-2 | TRBV7-9 | TRBD1 | CASRVTGGKNYGYTF | TGTGCCAGCAGAGTTACAGGGGGCAAGAACTATGGCTACACCTTC
many | TRBJ2-1 | TRBV20-1 | . | CSARPSSSYNEQFF | TGCAGTGCTAGACCGAGCTCATCCTACAATGAGCAGTTCTTC
few | TRBJ1-1 | TRBV20-1 | TRBD1 | CSAELTGRNTEAFF | TGCAGTGCTGAGTTGACAGGGAGGAACACTGAAGCTTTCTTT
. | TRBJ1-5 | TRBV11-2 | . | CASSLEPAPGQPQHF | TGTGCCAGCAGCTTAGAACCTGCACCGGGGCAGCCCCAGCATTTT
many | TRBJ2-7 | TRBV12-3/TRBV12-4 | . | CASGSQGSEQYF | TGTGCCAGCGGCTCACAGGGTAGCGAGCAGTACTTC
. | TRBJ2-7 | TRBV28 | . | CASTKVEGSEQYF | TGTGCCAGCACTAAAGTGGAAGGTAGCGAGCAGTACTTC
. | TRBJ1-5 | TRBV5-1 | . | CASSPDADQPQHF | TGCGCCAGCAGCCCGGACGCGGATCAGCCCCAGCATTTT
few | TRBJ2-1 | TRBV7-9 | TRBD2 | CATGTNLYNEQFF | TGTGCCACCGGGACTAACCTCTACAATGAGCAGTTCTTC
many | TRBJ2-2 | TRBV15 | . | CATSRAGLLFF | TGTGCCACCAGCAGAGCAGGGTTGCTGTTTTTT
many | TRBJ2-7 | TRBV18 | . | CASSPVREHSYEQYF | TGTGCCAGCTCTCCGGTAAGGGAGCATTCCTACGAGCAGTACTTC
. | TRBJ1-1 | TRBV6-1 | . | CASSDSGAAGTLEAFF | TGTGCCAGCAGTGATTCAGGGGCGGCGGGAACACTAGAAGCTTTCTTT
many | TRBJ2-1 | TRBV28 | TRBD1 | CASSLSRQGDYNEQFF | TGTGCCAGCAGTTTATCCAGACAGGGAGACTACAATGAGCAGTTCTTC
. | TRBJ1-4 | TRBV12-3/TRBV12-4 | TRBD1 | CASSGQGLINEKLFF | TGTGCCAGCAGCGGACAGGGCCTCATAAACGAAAAACTGTTTTTT
. | TRBJ2-7 | TRBV5-4 | . | CASSPQTGLHEQYF | TGTGCCAGCAGCCCCCAAACAGGGCTCCACGAGCAGTACTTC
. | TRBJ1-5 | TRBV6-1 | TRBD1 | CASSEGTGTYQPQHF | TGTGCCAGCAGTGAAGGGACAGGGACTTATCAGCCCCAGCATTTT
many | TRBJ1-6 | TRBV12-3/TRBV12-4 | TRBD1 | CASSVPGTGVLHF | TGTGCCAGCAGCGTCCCCGGGACAGGGGTACTCCACTTT
many | TRBJ2-5 | TRBV7-2 | TRBD1 | CASSRGWDRGGETQYF | TGTGCCAGCAGCCGAGGCTGGGACAGGGGAGGAGAGACCCAGTACTTC
many | TRBJ1-4 | TRBV30 | . | CAWSWGNEKLFF | TGTGCCTGGAGTTGGGGGAATGAAAAACTGTTTTTT
. | TRBJ1-6 | TRBV2 | TRBD1 | CASSRTGASSYNSPLHF | TGTGCCAGCAGTCGGACAGGCGCCAGCTCCTATAATTCACCCCTCCACTTT
many | TRBJ2-3 | TRBV18 | TRBD1 | CASKQGQGTDTQYF | TGTGCCAGCAAGCAAGGACAGGGCACAGATACGCAGTATTTT
many | TRBJ2-1 | TRBV12-3/TRBV12-4 | TRBD2 | CASSLAGGSSGYNEQFF | TGTGCCAGCAGTTTAGCGGGGGGGTCTAGCGGGTACAATGAGCAGTTCTTC
many | TRBJ2-5 | TRBV18 | . | CASSPSDGETQYF | TGTGCCAGCTCACCCTCAGACGGAGAGACCCAGTACTTC
many | TRBJ2-1 | TRBV28 | TRBD2 | CASSLAGGPHNEQFF | TGTGCCAGCAGTTTGGCGGGGGGCCCCCACAATGAGCAGTTCTTC
. | TRBJ2-1 | TRBV30 | TRBD2 | CAWSVSPRPWREGHSYNEQFF | TGTGCCTGGAGTGTATCCCCCAGACCCTGGCGGGAGGGCCACTCCTACAATGAGCAGTTCTTC
few | TRBJ1-3 | TRBV5-1 | . | CASSLAGVFGNTIYF | TGCGCCAGCAGCTTGGCAGGGGTTTTCGGAAACACCATATATTTT
many | TRBJ1-2 | TRBV2 | . | CASSSGLGYGYTF | TGTGCCAGCAGCTCAGGATTGGGCTATGGCTACACCTTC
. | TRBJ1-5 | TRBV28 | . | CASSFAGQPQHF | TGTGCCAGCAGTTTTGCGGGACAGCCCCAGCATTTT